Listed below are T cell receptor beta chains from one sample, sequenced in a study of blood T cell repertoires in COVID-19. The protocol was immunoSEQ multiplex PCR, while the TCRdb copy is restricted to in-frame clones and leaves out a portion. The profile shows some 190,000 clones, more than 75% of them singletons. The sequencing input was PBMCs or T cells enriched from blood (not recorded which). Receptors were obtained from a middle-aged man with acute COVID-19. CDR3s include the opening cysteine and the closing phenylalanine or tryptophan. D genes are given only for firm matches. Clone sizes are given selectively: once, few, many, or a class where the clone is expanded.

abundance | j_gene | d_gene | v_gene | len | CDR3nt | CDR3aa
. | TRBJ2-3 | . | TRBV19 | 15 | TGTGCCAGTAGACCCCGGACCCTCCGGAGGGATACGCAGTATTTT | CASRPRTLRRDTQYF
. | TRBJ2-7 | TRBD2 | TRBV30 | 13 | TGTGCCTGGAGGCTAGCGGGAACGGACGAGCAGTACTTC | CAWRLAGTDEQYF
. | TRBJ2-7 | TRBD1 | TRBV7-2 | 15 | TGTGCCAGCAGCCCAGGAGGGACAGGGGCCTACGAGCAGTACTTC | CASSPGGTGAYEQYF
. | TRBJ2-3 | . | TRBV28 | 12 | TGTGCCAGCAGTTTAGGACAGACAACGCAGTATTTT | CASSLGQTTQYF
. | TRBJ1-5 | . | TRBV12-3/TRBV12-4 | 12 | TGTGCCAGCAGTTTAGGAGGTCAGCCCCAGCATTTT | CASSLGGQPQHF
. | TRBJ2-1 | . | TRBV7-9 | 12 | TGTGCCAGCAGCTTATTGACACGTGAGCAGTTCTTC | CASSLLTREQFF
. | TRBJ2-2 | . | TRBV2 | 15 | TGTGCCAGCAGTATTGGGTCGACAGGTTTCGGGGAGCTGTTTTTT | CASSIGSTGFGELFF
once | TRBJ1-2 | TRBD1 | TRBV27 | 15 | TGTGCCAGCAGTGCGAGACAGGGAAGTAACTATGGCTACACCTTC | CASSARQGSNYGYTF
. | TRBJ2-7 | TRBD1 | TRBV7-9 | 16 | TGTGCCAGCAGCTTCCGGGACAGGGCTAGCTCCTACGAGCAGTACTTC | CASSFRDRASSYEQYF
. | TRBJ2-1 | TRBD2 | TRBV5-1 | 19 | TGCGCCAGCAGCTTGGTGGGGACTAGCGGGAGTATAGGGGGGCATGAGCAGTTCTTC | CASSLVGTSGSIGGHEQFF
once | TRBJ2-1 | TRBD1 | TRBV7-6 | 15 | TGTGCCAGCAGCTTCCGGGACAGGAACGACAATGAGCAGTTCTTC | CASSFRDRNDNEQFF
. | TRBJ2-1 | TRBD2 | TRBV7-2 | 16 | TGTGCCAGCAGCTTACCCGGACTAGCGGGAGTAGGTGAGCAGTTCTTC | CASSLPGLAGVGEQFF
. | TRBJ2-3 | TRBD2 | TRBV5-4 | 16 | TGTGCCAGCAGCCGGGGACTAGCGGGAGCGTCGGATACGCAGTATTTT | CASSRGLAGASDTQYF
. | TRBJ2-7 | TRBD1 | TRBV5-4 | 16 | TGTGCCAGCAGCCCTGGAACCGGGACAGGGGGGCACGAGCAGTACTTC | CASSPGTGTGGHEQYF
. | TRBJ1-1 | . | TRBV7-9 | 12 | TGTGCCAGCAGCTTAGGGCGGGGGTTGTTTTTCTTT | CASSLGRGLFFF
. | TRBJ2-3 | TRBD2 | TRBV2 | 17 | TGTGCCAGCAGTGAAAGGACTAGCGGAGGATACACAGATACGCAGTATTTT | CASSERTSGGYTDTQYF
. | TRBJ1-4 | . | TRBV20-1 | 13 | TGCAGTGCTAGTACCAGGGTTAATGAAAAACTGTTTTTT | CSASTRVNEKLFF
. | TRBJ2-2 | . | TRBV28 | 12 | TGTGCCAGCAGTTTGCAGACCGGGGAGCTGTTTTTT | CASSLQTGELFF
. | TRBJ2-7 | . | TRBV18 | 15 | TGTGCCAGCACAGCCGGAGGCGCGACGAGGTTTGAGCAGTACTTC | CASTAGGATRFEQYF
. | TRBJ1-1 | TRBD1 | TRBV18 | 16 | TGTGCCAGCTCTCGGACGGGACAGGGGGCGCGAACTGAAGCTTTCTTT | CASSRTGQGARTEAFF
. | TRBJ1-1 | TRBD1 | TRBV28 | 16 | TGTGCCAGCAGTTTTCTGGGACAGGGGACTAGGGCTGAAGCTTTCTTT | CASSFLGQGTRAEAFF
once | TRBJ1-6 | . | TRBV19 | 13 | TGTGCCAGTAGCCTTACACCGGGTTCACCCCTCCACTTT | CASSLTPGSPLHF
. | TRBJ2-1 | TRBD2 | TRBV9 | 16 | TGTGCCAGCAGCCCACCGGGACTAGCGGGAGCCAATGAGCAGTTCTTC | CASSPPGLAGANEQFF
. | TRBJ1-1 | TRBD1 | TRBV5-1 | 14 | TGCGCCAGCAGCCCCCGTCGACAGGGGACTGAAGCTTTCTTT | CASSPRRQGTEAFF
. | TRBJ1-4 | . | TRBV6-5 | 15 | TGTGCCAGCAGCTTATCAGGCTCAACTAATGAAAAACTGTTTTTT | CASSLSGSTNEKLFF
once | TRBJ2-1 | TRBD2 | TRBV7-3 | 15 | TGTGCCAGCAGCTTTCAACTAGCGGGGACCAATGAGCAGTTCTTC | CASSFQLAGTNEQFF
once | TRBJ1-1 | TRBD1 | TRBV18 | 14 | TGTGCCAGCTCACCAGGGACAGGGGGCTTTGAAGCTTTCTTT | CASSPGTGGFEAFF
. | TRBJ1-2 | TRBD1 | TRBV6-2/TRBV6-3 | 15 | TGTGCCAGCAGCCAGGGACAGGGGATTTGGCGTGGCTACACCTTC | CASSQGQGIWRGYTF
. | TRBJ2-5 | TRBD1 | TRBV2 | 14 | TGTGCCAGCAGTACAATTACAGGGGGGGAGACCCAGTACTTC | CASSTITGGETQYF
. | TRBJ1-6 | . | TRBV11-3 | 13 | TGTGCCAGCCAGAAGGGGTCTGGCTCACCCCTCCACTTT | CASQKGSGSPLHF
. | TRBJ2-3 | TRBD2 | TRBV29-1 | 14 | TGCAGCGTGGGGACTAGCGGAAACACAGATACGCAGTATTTT | CSVGTSGNTDTQYF
. | TRBJ2-7 | TRBD2 | TRBV19 | 16 | TGTGCCAGTAGGGGCGGCGGGAGAGGGTCGGAAGGGGCGCAGTACTTC | CASRGGGRGSEGAQYF
. | TRBJ1-2 | TRBD1 | TRBV5-1 | 15 | TGCGCCAGCAGCTTGGCCGGGGGACAGGGTGGGAGCTACACCTTC | CASSLAGGQGGSYTF
. | TRBJ1-4 | . | TRBV25-1 | 15 | TGTGCCAGCAGTGAACTGACTGCAACTAATGAAAAACTGTTTTTT | CASSELTATNEKLFF
. | TRBJ2-7 | TRBD1 | TRBV11-2 | 15 | TGTGCCAGCAGCTTAGGTCGGACAGGGGAGTACGAGCAGTACTTC | CASSLGRTGEYEQYF
. | TRBJ2-1 | TRBD2 | TRBV5-5 | 16 | TGTGCCAGCAGCTTAACCGGGACTAGCGGGAAGAGAGAGCAGTTCTTC | CASSLTGTSGKREQFF
. | TRBJ2-5 | . | TRBV7-2 | 15 | TGTGCCAGCAGCTTATTTAGCGGAGGGGAGGAGACCCAGTACTTC | CASSLFSGGEETQYF
. | TRBJ2-5 | TRBD2 | TRBV6-5 | 13 | TGTGCCAGCTTGGCGGGAGCGGGCGAGACCCAGTACTTC | CASLAGAGETQYF
. | TRBJ2-7 | TRBD2 | TRBV6-6 | 15 | TGTGCCAGCAGTCACCCCCCGGGAGGGATTTACGAGCAGTACTTC | CASSHPPGGIYEQYF
. | TRBJ2-7 | . | TRBV6-6 | 13 | TGTGCCAGCAGTGACCCTGGGAGAGGGGAGCAGTACTTC | CASSDPGRGEQYF
. | TRBJ2-7 | TRBD1 | TRBV27 | 13 | TGTGCCAGCAGGAGACAGGGTACCTACGAGCAGTACTTC | CASRRQGTYEQYF